Following are 18 T cell receptor beta chains from one sample sequenced in a study of blood T cells in healthy people across ages. A J-beta primer mix and a sample-barcoded 5' primer were used in a second PCR of about 6 to 12 cycles. TCRdb redid the calling of the 5' RACE reads with MiXCR, one entry per CDR3 protein. The table includes 850,000 to 950,000 distinct CDR3 sequences, around 28% detected once. Specimen: blood. The receptors originated from a woman aged 80 or older in good health.

V and J are TRBV7-2 and TRBJ1-1; TRBD1 matches at 7 bases. V trimming: 1 base; J trimming: 4 bases; junction bases outside the gene matches: 6. CDR3 length: 15 residues. Germline V gene sequence: CDR1 SGHTA, CDR2 FQGNSA. This CDR3 reads CASSLGWQGGTEAFF. The CDR3 coding sequence is TGTGCCAGCAGCTTAGGATGGCAGGGGGGCACTGAAGCTTTCTTT.

The table lists this clonotype with many counts. The V call is TRBV7-2, the J call TRBJ2-1; TRBD1 might be the D (6 bases). Germline assignment: CDR1 SGHTA and CDR2 FQGNSA. With 5 bases removed from V and 1 base from J, the gap between germline ends came to 6 bases. The CDR3 is 13 residues long. The CDR3 is CASSGQSYNEQFF. Here the CDR3 DNA reads TGTGCCAGCAGCGGACAGTCCTACAATGAGCAGTTCTTC.

V is TRBV6-4 and J is TRBJ1-6; D is unresolved. CDR3 length: 14 amino acids. The V gene lost 2 bases and the J gene lost 3 bases, with 5 bases spanning the gap. Per the germline V gene, CDR1 is MRHNA and CDR2 is SNTAGT. The CDR3 DNA reads TGTGCCAGCAGTGACAACCACTATAATTCACCCCTCCACTTT. Residues: CASSDNHYNSPLHF.

Comment on this clonotype: Mismatch with germline at one junction end may stem from a read error. The gene calls are TRBV7-9 and TRBJ1-4; TRBD1 might be the D (5 bases). The CDR3 sequence is 13 residues long. Germline values: CDR1 SEHNR, CDR2 FQNEAQ (reference sequence). The CDR3 spells CASRQPANEKRFF. In DNA form, the CDR3 reads TGTGCCAGCCGACAGCCTGCTAATGAAAAACGGTTTTTT.

In regard to this clonotype: Relative to the germline gene, one junction end is altered; a read error may explain this. The genes are TRBV7-2 and TRBJ1-1, with 9 bases identical to TRBD1. Germline CDR1 and CDR2: SGHTA and FQGNSA. The CDR3 consists of 14 residues. In nucleotides, the CDR3 is TGTGCCAGCAGCCCCGGGACAGGGAACGCTGAAGCTTTCTTT. Translated, it gives CASSPGTGNAEAFF.

This rearrangement joins TRBV10-2 to TRBJ2-3; 7 bases fit TRBD2. Germline CDR1 is WSHSY and CDR2 is SAAADI. This CDR3 contains 15 residues. V lost 6 bases to trimming and J lost 5 bases; unmatched junction nucleotides: 11. DNA of the CDR3: TGCGCCAGCAGGGTAGCCAGCGGGATTGAAGATACGCAGTATTTT. It encodes CASRVASGIEDTQYF.

The CDR3 bases are TGCGCCAGCAGCTTGAGCGGGGGGGCCGGTGGTGAGCAGTTCTTC. This translates into CASSLSGGAGGEQFF. This sequence joins TRBV5-1 and TRBJ2-1, with TRBD2 matching 10 bases. CDR3 length: 15 amino acids. Per germline, CDR1 SGHRS and CDR2 YFSETQ. The trim removed 1 base at V and 9 bases at J, leaving 7 bases unmatched.

This chain joins TRBV25-1 and TRBJ1-1; D perhaps matches TRBD1 (6 bases). V was clipped by 2 bases and J by 6 bases, with 10 bases between them. This CDR3 is built from 13 residues. Germline CDR1 MGHDK, CDR2 SYGVNS. CDR3 nucleotide sequence: TGTGCCAGCAGTGAAGGAGGGGGGGCTGAAGCTTTCTTT. Residues: CASSEGGGAEAFF.

This clonotype came up many times. The V gene is TRBV7-2, the J gene TRBJ1-1, with 7 bases identical to TRBD1. Germline CDR1 reads SGHTA; CDR2 reads FQGNSA. CDR3 length: 16 residues. V gave up 3 bases and J gave up 5 bases; unmatched junction bases: 12. The CDR3 sequence is CASSFPQGRLDTEAFF. Written as DNA, the CDR3 is TGTGCCAGCAGCTTTCCACAGGGGCGGCTCGATACTGAAGCTTTCTTT.

This clonotype was found many times. The chain employs TRBV21-1 and TRBJ2-5; the table's D gene call, TRBD1, was not cross checked with the DNA. TRBV21-1 is designated a pseudogene. The CDR3 covers 14 residues. In DNA form, the CDR3 reads TGTGCCAGCAGCCTAGAGAGAGGACAGGGGACCCAGTACTTC. It codes for CASSLERGQGTQYF.

The V call is TRBV28, the J call TRBJ1-5; 7 positions agree with TRBD1. V lost 4 bases, J lost 6 bases, and 6 bases stayed unmatched. Germline CDR1 reads MDHEN; CDR2 reads SYDVKM. CDR3 length: 14 amino acids. The CDR3 DNA is TGTGCCAGCAGTTCTGACAGGGTTAGTCAGCCCCAGCATTTT. This gives the protein CASSSDRVSQPQHF.

This clonotype was recorded at least ten times. This clone may be a read error of a much larger clone one base away. The rearrangement joins TRBV20-1 to TRBJ2-7; weak D call: TRBD2 (5 bases). This CDR3 is built from 11 residues. Trimming removed 4 bases at V and 7 bases at J, with 11 bases between. The germline gives CDR1 DFQATT, CDR2 SNEGSKA (reference sequence). CDR3 sequence (DNA): TGCAGTGCTACCGCACGGGATGAGCAGTACTTC. This encodes CSATARDEQYF.

This clonotype has at least ten counts. The genes are TRBV7-2 and TRBJ2-1; 15 nucleotides line up with TRBD2. The CDR3 totals 15 residues. After removal of 3 bases from V and 7 bases from J, the junction contained 1 base not matched to a gene. Per germline, CDR1 SGHTA and CDR2 FQGNSA. CDR3: CASSLGLAGGNEQFF. The CDR3 nucleotides are TGTGCCAGCAGCTTGGGACTAGCGGGAGGAAATGAGCAGTTCTTC.

This clonotype has more than one count but fewer than ten. The chain combines TRBV9 with TRBJ1-1; D possibly corresponds to TRBD1 (5 bases). The germline gives CDR1 SGDLS, CDR2 YYNGEE. V dropped 3 bases and J dropped 2 bases, with 8 bases sitting between them. The CDR3 has 13 amino acids. CDR3 region: CASSAGPNTEAFF. CDR3 DNA sequence: TGTGCCAGCAGCGCGGGACCAAACACTGAAGCTTTCTTT.

Concerning this clonotype: Just one base apart from a much larger clone, this may be a read error. The rearrangement links TRBV24-1 to TRBJ2-7, with D uncertain. The CDR3 extends over 16 amino acids. The V and J ends lost 4 bases and 7 bases respectively, with 22 bases between them. CDR1 and CDR2 (germline): KGHDR, SFDVKD. CDR3 nucleotide sequence: TGTGCCACCAGTGACCCTACAGTTGTGGTCGGCAATGAGCAGTACTTC. This codes for CATSDPTVVVGNEQYF.

The chain recombines TRBV20-1 with TRBJ2-7, with a tentative D call TRBD1 (5 bases). CDR1 and CDR2 from the germline V gene are DFQATT and SNEGSKA (reference sequence). The CDR3 loop spans 14 amino acids. V lost 3 bases and J lost 0, with 12 bases in between. The CDR3 DNA reads TGCAGTGCTAGTGTGACAGTCACCTCCTACGAGCAGTACTTC. This encodes CSASVTVTSYEQYF.

This clonotype was seen at least ten times. This rearrangement joins TRBV20-1 to TRBJ2-1; unclear D gene. Trimming removed 1 base at V and 8 bases at J, with 21 bases between. Germline V gene sequence: CDR1 DFQATT, CDR2 SNEGSKA (reference sequence). This CDR3 comprises 16 residues. For the CDR3, the DNA is TGCAGTGCTAGAGGGTCCGTCGACTTTCGGAAGGATGAGCAGTTCTTC. This encodes CSARGSVDFRKDEQFF.

Concerning this clonotype: Given a much more abundant clone one base away, this may be a read error. The genes are TRBV3-1 and TRBJ2-5; D assignment may be TRBD1 or TRBD2 (5 bases each). Germline values: CDR1 LGHDT, CDR2 YNNKEL (reference sequence). Trimming cost V 1 base and J 10 bases, with 19 bases left between them. The CDR3 spans 15 residues. The DNA for the CDR3 is TGTGCCAGCAGCCAAGCATGGGGGTCCGCCAGGATCCAGTACTTC. Protein product: CASSQAWGSARIQYF.